This T cell receptor beta chain was captured in a study of Graves' ophthalmopathy and Graves' hyperthyroidism. General study findings and limits: A model built from 13 signatures distinguished ophthalmopathy from stable hyperthyroidism with 87.88% sensitivity and approximately 80% specificity.

Regarding this clonotype: Antigen unknown. It is unclear where the CDR3 begins or ends on the DNA, so no DNA is shown, and the CDR3 is as TCRdb lists it.

The CDR3 adds up to 16 amino acids, both ends counted. CDR1 is SGHAT, CDR2 FQNNGV, per germline. For repertoire sequencing, the TCR beta CDR3 regions were amplified from RNA transcripts. RT-PCR in the first round used HTBI primers; a second-round multiplex PCR followed. In TCRdb, the multiplex PCR reads were re-called with MiXCR into one record per CDR3 protein. The table has some 380,000 distinct CDR3 sequences, approximately 15% seen once. Sample: peripheral blood. The clonotype originates from a woman aged 18-35 years with stable Graves' hyperthyroidism. The chain carries TRBV11-2 and TRBJ1-2; the D call in the table, TRBD1, was not verified against the DNA. This CDR3 reads CASSLVGSGAPYGYSF.